These 17 T cell receptor beta chains originate from one sample sequenced in a study of early T cells in non-severe SARS-CoV-2 infection. MiXCR, applied by TCRdb to the 5' RACE reads, yields one record per CDR3 protein. There are around 71,000 distinct CDR3 sequences in the sample; more than 12% occur only once, and roughly 3.7% lies in the top ten. The specimen comprised whole blood, sampled at baseline. The receptors were sampled from an adult who was a healthcare worker with PCR-confirmed SARS-CoV-2 infection or an uninfected control (not recorded which).

This clonotype turned up a few times. The chain joins TRBV6-5 to TRBJ2-3; 7 bases align to TRBD2. The V and J ends lost 2 bases and 4 bases, in that order; junction bases with no gene match: 3. This CDR3 contains 14 residues. CDR1 is MNHEY and CDR2 is SVGAGI in the germline V gene. CDR3 protein: CASSYVAGADTQYF. The CDR3, as DNA: TGTGCCAGCAGTTACGTGGCGGGAGCAGATACGCAGTATTTT.

V gene TRBV5-4 combines with J gene TRBJ2-5, with no clear D. Germline CDR1 is SGHNT and CDR2 is YYREEE (reference sequence). The CDR3 sequence is 14 residues long. V lost 4 bases and J 1 base, leaving 11 bases between the germline ends. The CDR3 coding sequence is TGTGCCAGCAGCCTCGGACCCATCCAAGAGACCCAGTACTTC. It codes for CASSLGPIQETQYF. Filled out from reference TRBV5-4 and TRBJ2-5, the complete variable domain reads ETGVTQSPTHLIKTRGQQVTLRCSSQSGHNTVSWYQQALGQGPQFIFQYYREEENGRGNFPPRFSGLQFPNYSSELNVNALELDDSALYLCASSLGPIQETQYFGPGTRLLVL.

This clonotype was seen a few times. The gene calls are TRBV6-1 and TRBJ2-2; tentatively, D is TRBD1 (6 bases). Germline V gene data show CDR1 as MNHNS and CDR2 as SASEGT. The ends were cut back, 8 bases at V and 5 bases at J, with 12 bases in the middle. CDR3 length: 13 residues. CDR3 sequence: CASGAGVTGELFF. In nucleotides, the CDR3 is TGTGCCAGCGGAGCAGGGGTAACCGGGGAGCTGTTTTTT.

This clonotype was seen more than once but under ten times. The chain couples TRBV25-1 to TRBJ1-1, with TRBD1 matching over 8 bases. The germline CDR1 and CDR2 sequences are MGHDK and SYGVNS. V was pared by 5 bases and J by 1 base, with 6 bases of the junction left unmatched. This CDR3 contains 15 residues. The CDR3 nucleotides are TGTGCCAGCAGTTCGCCAGGACAGGGGAACACTGAAGCTTTCTTT. It translates to CASSSPGQGNTEAFF.

In this sample, this clonotype turned up many times. V and J are TRBV2 and TRBJ1-5; a weak D match, TRBD1 (5 bases). With 6 bases removed from V and 0 bases from J, the gap between germline ends came to 9 bases. The CDR3 runs to 14 residues. Germline V gene sequence: CDR1 SNHLY, CDR2 FYNNEI. CDR3 coding DNA: TGTGCCAGCAGAAGGGACGTTAGCAATCAGCCCCAGCATTTT. It encodes CASRRDVSNQPQHF.

This clonotype was recorded many times. This chain connects TRBV19 to TRBJ1-2; D gene ambiguous. CDR1 and CDR2 (germline): LNHDA, SQIVND (reference sequence). Trimming took 5 bases from V and 2 from J, leaving 6 bases between them. The CDR3 covers 12 residues. CDR3 in DNA: TGTGCCAGTAGTCCCGGGAACTATGGCTACACCTTC. This sequence encodes CASSPGNYGYTF.

This clonotype was seen ten or more times. The gene calls are TRBV7-6 and TRBJ2-1; D call uncertain. CDR1 and CDR2 from the germline V gene are SGHVS and FNYEAQ. The CDR3 has 12 amino acids. The ends were cut back, 5 bases at V and 11 bases at J, with 13 bases in the middle. CDR3 residues: CASSPPTHKQFF. The CDR3, as DNA: TGTGCCAGCAGCCCACCGACACACAAGCAGTTCTTC.

This clonotype came up a few times. The chain uses TRBV27 and TRBJ2-2; TRBD2 matches 14 bases. Germline V CDR1 and CDR2: MNHEY, SMNVEV (reference sequence). The CDR3 sequence is 17 residues long. V was pared by 4 bases and J by 2 bases, with 3 bases of the junction left unmatched. This CDR3 reads CASSSGLAGGNTGELFF. CDR3 nucleotide sequence: TGTGCCAGCAGTTCTGGACTAGCGGGAGGTAACACCGGGGAGCTGTTTTTT.

This sequence joins TRBV7-6 and TRBJ2-2; 10 nucleotides line up with TRBD2. CDR1 and CDR2 (germline): SGHVS, FNYEAQ. This CDR3 spans 16 amino acids. The V and J ends lost 3 bases and 4 bases, in that order; junction bases with no gene match: 5. The DNA for the CDR3 is TGTGCCAGCAGCTTCGGGCTAGCGGGGGTCACCGGGGAGCTGTTTTTT. This sequence encodes CASSFGLAGVTGELFF.

In this sample, this clonotype turned up many times. The chain joins TRBV5-1 to TRBJ2-1; TRBD1 agrees at 9 bases. Germline V gene lookup returns CDR1 SGHRS and CDR2 YFSETQ. J gave up 7 bases and V 2 bases, and 1 base lay outside the gene matches. The CDR3 runs 13 residues. CDR3 sequence (DNA): TGCGCCAGCAGCTTACAGGGGGCTAATGAGCAGTTCTTC. Its translation: CASSLQGANEQFF.

This clonotype was found a few times. V and J are TRBV29-1 and TRBJ2-3; perhaps TRBD2 as D (6 bases). The CDR3 loop spans 14 amino acids. The ends were cut back, 7 bases at V and 4 bases at J, with 18 bases in the middle. Looked up from germline, CDR1 is SQVTM and CDR2 is ANQGSEA. The CDR3 sequence is CSAGARLEADTQYF. The CDR3 DNA reads TGCAGCGCGGGAGCTAGACTAGAGGCAGATACGCAGTATTTT.

This clonotype was detected only a few times. This chain connects TRBV9 to TRBJ1-1; no firm D call. With 0 bases removed from V and 1 base from J, the gap between germline ends came to 7 bases. The CDR3 has 14 amino acids. The V gene's germline CDR1 is SGDLS and CDR2 YYNGEE. CDR3 region: CASSVGVGNTEAFF. Written as DNA, the CDR3 is TGTGCCAGCAGCGTAGGCGTCGGGAACACTGAAGCTTTCTTT.

This clonotype was recorded many times. One junction end does not reproduce the germline sequence, and a read error may be involved. This chain joins TRBV7-2 and TRBJ2-5; unclear D gene. In germline, CDR1 is SGHTA, CDR2 FQGNSA. The CDR3 totals 13 residues. The CDR3 sequence: CASSLGSQETQYF. The DNA of the CDR3 is TGCGCCAGCAGCTTGGGTTCCCAAGAGACCCAGTACTTC.

This clonotype was counted only a few times. J is TRBJ1-6 and V is TRBV7-8; 10 bases are shared with TRBD1. Trimming took 5 bases from V and 6 from J; bases not matched to a gene: 1. This CDR3 contains 14 residues. Germline CDR1 reads SGHVS; CDR2 reads FQNEAQ. The CDR3 DNA reads TGTGCCAGCAGCCGGGACAGGGGTAATTCACCCCTCCACTTT. It is translated as CASSRDRGNSPLHF. The full variable domain, rest sourced from reference TRBV7-8 and TRBJ1-6, is GAGVSQSPRYKVAKRGQDVALRCDPISGHVSLFWYQQALGQGPEFLTYFQNEAQLDKSGLPSDRFFAERPEGSVSTLKIQRTQQEDSAVYLCASSRDRGNSPLHFGNGTRLTVT.

This clonotype was counted many times. V usage is TRBV7-2 and J usage is TRBJ1-1, with D maybe TRBD1 (6 bases). Trimming pared 6 bases from V and 5 bases from J, leaving 19 bases between. This CDR3 has 15 amino acids. Germline values: CDR1 SGHTA, CDR2 FQGNSA. CDR3 protein: CASRQEGGRGTEAFF. The DNA of the CDR3 is TGTGCCAGCAGGCAAGAGGGGGGAAGAGGGACTGAAGCTTTCTTT.

This clonotype has only a few counts. Here the CDR3 reads CASSRATTSGYQETQYF. CDR3 nucleotides: TGTGCCAGCAGTCGGGCTACGACTAGCGGGTACCAAGAGACCCAGTACTTC. The chain uses TRBV6-5 and TRBJ2-5; the match to TRBD2 covers 10 bases. Germline V gene sequence: CDR1 MNHEY, CDR2 SVGAGI. V shed 5 bases and J 0 bases; nucleotides not matched to a gene: 9. This CDR3 has 17 amino acids.

This clonotype has more than one count but fewer than ten. J is TRBJ2-5 and V is TRBV20-1, with TRBD2 matching 11 bases. The CDR3 contains 16 residues. Germline CDR1 DFQATT, CDR2 SNEGSKA (reference sequence). V gave up 5 bases and J gave up 5 bases; unmatched junction bases: 13. This CDR3 reads CSAREGTSGTRETQYF. Written as DNA, the CDR3 is TGCAGTGCTCGGGAAGGGACTAGCGGTACAAGGGAGACCCAGTACTTC.